Sequencing of this T cell receptor beta chain was carried out in a study of control samples from healthy donors and cancer patients. Sequencing was performed with immunoSEQ multiplex PCR; in TCRdb, only in-frame clones are kept and a portion is missing. The table records some 160,000 clones, 92% of them present only once. CDR3 length: 20 residues. V gave up 1 base and J gave up 0 bases; unmatched junction bases: 16. CDR1 MDHEN and CDR2 SYDVKM come from the germline V gene. This sequence was found in a woman aged 25 to 39 in good health. The chain has TRBV28 and TRBJ2-7; 9 bases agree with TRBD2. Input material: blood. CDR3 DNA sequence: TGTGCCAGCAGTTTATCGCTCCGGTTAACTAGCGGGTCTAGCTCCTACGAGCAGTACTTC. Protein sequence: CASSLSLRLTSGSSSYEQYF.